This entry is about one T cell receptor beta chain. The antigen it binds to is not known. Qualities for individual bases were not recorded, and no much larger clone is one base off. The data derive from a study of cytomegalovirus exposure and HLA in healthy donors (dated by TCRdb to the late 2010s). As for the study more broadly: According to an earlier analysis of 450 to 650 of the donors, 150 million to 200 million T cells yielded over 90 million unique TCR beta sequences and approximately 300 Gb of sequence data. An early release covering 550 to 650 HLA-typed donors comprised approximately 300 gigabases of sequencing data and around 80 million unique TCR sequences. Of the roughly 390 genotyped donors, 70% to 90% were placed in the genetic ancestry cluster associated with self-reported Caucasian donors. The aim of the study was to test whether cataloging public T cell receptors could identify signatures of past pathogen exposure. The study used immunosequencing to profile the T cell repertoires of approximately 640 subjects and linked those repertoires to cytomegalovirus serostatus. In addition to the first cohort of approximately 670 subjects, a separate validation cohort of approximately 110 different subjects was used. High-throughput TCR immunosequencing, statistical association of individual TCRs with disease status, and machine learning were combined to predict cytomegalovirus infection status. A later analysis re-examined previously published TCR beta repertoires from several hundred donors and added high-resolution HLA genotyping to investigate patterns of TCR occurrence. Rather than using new phenotypic data, the later analysis identified candidate immune exposures from TCR beta sequences and from how often those sequences occurred across donors. An earlier analysis of several hundred of the donors applied high-throughput TCR beta sequencing to assess whether each TCR beta V gene segment acted as functional or pseudogenic. Donor age, sex, ethnicity and CMV serostatus were collected together with the repertoire data. Genome-wide SNP genotypes for about three fifths of the roughly 700 donors were used in a later genetic analysis, which treated that subset as a discovery cohort. All discovery cohort repertoires had been generated on a single sequencing platform. HLA typing included class I and class II loci at four-digit resolution. The number of donors typed differed by locus, with roughly 620-630 for A, B, C, DRB1 and DQB1, 522 for DQA1, over 600 for DPA1, and approximately 470 for DPB1. Roughly five DR-DQ haplotypes were handled as single units for association and clustering because linkage in the cohort was strong. Among about 370 genotyped donors of the cohort, an average of roughly 230,000 unique TCR beta nucleotide sequences was sequenced per donor, of which about 18% were non-productive. What the study reported, not specific to this receptor: At a false discovery rate of 0.05, a later analysis linked 16,000 or so TCR beta sequences to specific HLA alleles. According to a later analysis, most CMV-associated TCR beta chains appeared to be HLA-restricted, and the HLA associations seemed to be driven largely by CMV exposure. A later genetic analysis reported fewer N-insertions in productive TCRs among donors in an Asian-associated ancestry cluster than the roughly 620-donor mean. In both the original and validation cohorts, the classifier was reported to diagnose cytomegalovirus status with high specificity and sensitivity. The study listed 164 TCR beta chains as associated with cytomegalovirus. According to the authors, the approach could potentially be generalized to other disease states and immunological phenotypes. In vitro tests confirmed that a few of the cytomegalovirus-associated TCR beta chains recognize cytomegalovirus antigens. While some public TCRs were present in many individuals, most TCR sequences turned up only very rarely across donors. A later analysis reported that several top co-occurrence clusters appeared linked to parvovirus B19, influenza, CMV and Epstein-Barr virus. A later analysis found that HLA-associated TCR beta chains were more clonally expanded and had lower generation probabilities than equally common non-associated chains. The 87-base-pair reads could not distinguish some IMGT-functional V segments, including TRBV6-2 and TRBV6-3, so those segments were excluded. In an earlier analysis of roughly 500 of the donors, most TCR beta V segments appeared in productive rearrangements about 87% or about 30% of the time, broadly matching IMGT annotations. In a later genetic analysis, a missense DCLRE1C variant was associated with V-gene and J-gene trimming of TCR beta chains, and the association was replicated in an independent cohort. Correlated functional status among segregating V segments might be attributable to linkage disequilibrium, but an unknown experimental factor could not be ruled out. Sequencing depth was assumed to be roughly uniform across donors in the presence/absence analyses, though that assumption may not hold. The earlier analysis of about 600 of the donors excluded seventeen rarely observed V segments, including chromosome 9 orphons, because counts were too low. Because HLA typing was missing for some donors at each locus, association tests included only the typed subset. When HLA alleles, especially DR and DQ, strongly co-occurred, TCR associations were difficult to assign to individual alleles. A cluster of highly shared sequence variants was judged likely to be a technical artifact of the sequencing pipeline. In a later analysis, TCR association rates were found to vary across HLA loci, with the most associated TCRs seen for DRB1 alleles and the fewest for HLA-C alleles. For the cohort, immune exposure information was limited to CMV serostatus. In this cohort, only TCR beta chains were sequenced, and detectable features were limited by the absence of alpha or paired-chain data. A further reported finding was that TCR beta sequences accurately predicted the HLA-A and HLA-B alleles for most subjects in the first cohort.

Relative to germline, V is missing 2 bases and J is missing 2 bases, with 4 bases of the junction outside any gene match. In the germline V gene (reference sequence), CDR1 corresponds to LNHDA and CDR2 to SQIVND. The CDR3 runs 16 residues from the cysteine to the phenylalanine. Only the CDR3 region is kept as DNA, spanning 48 bases read in frame from base 1. The method was the immunoSEQ multiplex PCR assay. A mixture of 60 forward primers for TCR Vbeta segments and 13 reverse primers for TCR Jbeta segments was used in the multiplex PCR. The CDR3 region of rearranged TCR beta genes was amplified from genomic DNA by a multiplex PCR assay. The Illumina HiSeq System was used to sequence the amplified TCR beta libraries as 87-base-pair reads. The study's processing was this. A later analysis tallied around 80 million unique TCR beta chains across the 666 repertoires, and 10 million to 11 million of those chains were shared by two or more donors. Raw reads were error-corrected and collapsed into unique sequences by a nearest-neighbor algorithm in which closely related sequences were merged to remove PCR and sequencing errors. CDR3 sequences were aligned to IMGT reference sequences to assign V, D and J gene segments. Each retained sequence needed at least a six-nucleotide match to both a V gene segment and a J gene segment. Rearrangements were called productive when the CDR3 lacked stop codons and stayed in frame with V and J; all others were non-productive. CDR3 was defined according to IMGT convention as the region running from the second conserved V-encoded cysteine to the conserved J-encoded phenylalanine. Sequences without an unambiguous match to a single V gene segment were excluded from the earlier analysis of about 600 of the donors. In an earlier analysis of 500 to 750 of the donors, V segments were called functional above 56.7% productive rearrangements and were called segregating when the between-donor standard deviation exceeded 5%. A statistical classification framework was developed to diagnose cytomegalovirus status using the catalog of TCR beta chain sequences. In a later analysis, V and J genes were assigned by comparing TCR nucleotide sequences against IMGT/GENE-DB human TR gene sequences. In a later analysis, CDR3 sequences and most-parsimonious VDJ recombination scenarios were assigned using the TCRdist pipeline. A later analysis defined each TCR beta chain by its CDR3 amino acid sequence plus V-gene family, and excluded reads lacking a unique V-gene family. A later analysis removed 500 to 650 highly shared, low-generation-probability nucleotide sequences to deal with suspected cross-contamination and a sequencing artifact. In a later analysis, a clonal expansion index for each public chain was calculated from normalized within-repertoire ranks of inferred template counts. In a later analysis, generation probabilities were computed with a VDJ recombination model fitted to out-of-frame rearrangements, and the resulting probabilities were checked against IGoR. In a later analysis, hypergeometric tests were used to score TCR-TCR, TCR-HLA and TCR-CMV co-occurrence, with a repertoire-size bias correction applied to TCR pairs. A later analysis estimated false discovery rates by permuting HLA or CMV assignments 20 times. A later analysis grouped co-occurring TCRs with DBSCAN, adding TCRdist sequence similarity when clustering within HLA-allele-positive subsets. Repertoires with fewer than 30,000 or more than 120,000 public chains were left out of co-occurrence clustering, as were five repertoires with anomalous nucleotide sharing. Held by TCRdb, this immuneACCESS table contains in-frame sequences only and omits some clones. Under half of the omission traces to an unresolved V gene where checked; the cause of the rest is unknown. V, J and clone size are those of that table, while D and trimming were read from the DNA. This sample comprises approximately 150,000 clones, roughly 80% of them detected only once. Clones ranked in the top ten supply over 3% of the sample.

The cohort comprised fewer than 750 healthy bone marrow donors. Cohort members were all nominally healthy when sampled, although unrecorded immune exposures were likely present. The donor was CMV seronegative and belonged to the group of 320 or so seronegative cohort members. Each donor provided a peripheral blood sample, and peripheral blood mononuclear cells were used for TCR beta sequencing. Genomic DNA extraction from the blood cell samples was performed with the Qiagen DNeasy Blood Extraction Kit. The origin of this receptor is a male donor in good health and CMV-seronegative. Material: PBMCs. In this chain, TRBV19 is recombined with TRBJ2-1; 9 central nucleotides agree with TRBD2. Here the CDR3 is given as CASSIKAGGPYNEQFF. The DNA sequence is TGTGCCAGTAGTATAAAAGCGGGAGGACCCTACAATGAGCAGTTCTTC.